The T cell receptor (beta chain) described here comes from a study of metastatic and nonmetastatic thyroid tumors. This clone was seen more than once but under ten times. Its antigen is still unknown. Findings and caveats of the study: Versus benign nodules, malignant thyroid tumors reportedly had significantly higher TCR beta diversity, in blood and tumor.

Per the authors' pipeline: CDR3 differences across clinicopathological groups were used to build a distant-metastasis classifier for papillary thyroid cancer. MiXCR was used by TCRdb to re-call the PCR reads. The V and J calls, along with clone size, are taken from TCRdb and not from the paper's own processing. There are 30,000 to 40,000 clones in the sample; under 25% occur only once, and over 2.5% lies in the top ten. Every patient underwent thyroid surgery untreated. The V gene lost 6 bases and the J gene lost 10 bases, with 13 bases spanning the gap. The germline CDR1 and CDR2 sequences are SGHTA and FQGNSA. The CDR3 contains 12 residues.

The rearrangement joins TRBV7-2 to TRBJ2-1; the D is unclear. Sequencing was performed on tumor tissue. This sequence originates from a male donor with papillary thyroid cancer or a benign thyroid nodule (not recorded which). Some clones in this sample may be carry-over from other donors' samples. CDR3 nucleotide sequence: TGTGCCAGCAGGCCGGACGGCCCGGAGCAGTTCTTC. Translated: CASRPDGPEQFF.